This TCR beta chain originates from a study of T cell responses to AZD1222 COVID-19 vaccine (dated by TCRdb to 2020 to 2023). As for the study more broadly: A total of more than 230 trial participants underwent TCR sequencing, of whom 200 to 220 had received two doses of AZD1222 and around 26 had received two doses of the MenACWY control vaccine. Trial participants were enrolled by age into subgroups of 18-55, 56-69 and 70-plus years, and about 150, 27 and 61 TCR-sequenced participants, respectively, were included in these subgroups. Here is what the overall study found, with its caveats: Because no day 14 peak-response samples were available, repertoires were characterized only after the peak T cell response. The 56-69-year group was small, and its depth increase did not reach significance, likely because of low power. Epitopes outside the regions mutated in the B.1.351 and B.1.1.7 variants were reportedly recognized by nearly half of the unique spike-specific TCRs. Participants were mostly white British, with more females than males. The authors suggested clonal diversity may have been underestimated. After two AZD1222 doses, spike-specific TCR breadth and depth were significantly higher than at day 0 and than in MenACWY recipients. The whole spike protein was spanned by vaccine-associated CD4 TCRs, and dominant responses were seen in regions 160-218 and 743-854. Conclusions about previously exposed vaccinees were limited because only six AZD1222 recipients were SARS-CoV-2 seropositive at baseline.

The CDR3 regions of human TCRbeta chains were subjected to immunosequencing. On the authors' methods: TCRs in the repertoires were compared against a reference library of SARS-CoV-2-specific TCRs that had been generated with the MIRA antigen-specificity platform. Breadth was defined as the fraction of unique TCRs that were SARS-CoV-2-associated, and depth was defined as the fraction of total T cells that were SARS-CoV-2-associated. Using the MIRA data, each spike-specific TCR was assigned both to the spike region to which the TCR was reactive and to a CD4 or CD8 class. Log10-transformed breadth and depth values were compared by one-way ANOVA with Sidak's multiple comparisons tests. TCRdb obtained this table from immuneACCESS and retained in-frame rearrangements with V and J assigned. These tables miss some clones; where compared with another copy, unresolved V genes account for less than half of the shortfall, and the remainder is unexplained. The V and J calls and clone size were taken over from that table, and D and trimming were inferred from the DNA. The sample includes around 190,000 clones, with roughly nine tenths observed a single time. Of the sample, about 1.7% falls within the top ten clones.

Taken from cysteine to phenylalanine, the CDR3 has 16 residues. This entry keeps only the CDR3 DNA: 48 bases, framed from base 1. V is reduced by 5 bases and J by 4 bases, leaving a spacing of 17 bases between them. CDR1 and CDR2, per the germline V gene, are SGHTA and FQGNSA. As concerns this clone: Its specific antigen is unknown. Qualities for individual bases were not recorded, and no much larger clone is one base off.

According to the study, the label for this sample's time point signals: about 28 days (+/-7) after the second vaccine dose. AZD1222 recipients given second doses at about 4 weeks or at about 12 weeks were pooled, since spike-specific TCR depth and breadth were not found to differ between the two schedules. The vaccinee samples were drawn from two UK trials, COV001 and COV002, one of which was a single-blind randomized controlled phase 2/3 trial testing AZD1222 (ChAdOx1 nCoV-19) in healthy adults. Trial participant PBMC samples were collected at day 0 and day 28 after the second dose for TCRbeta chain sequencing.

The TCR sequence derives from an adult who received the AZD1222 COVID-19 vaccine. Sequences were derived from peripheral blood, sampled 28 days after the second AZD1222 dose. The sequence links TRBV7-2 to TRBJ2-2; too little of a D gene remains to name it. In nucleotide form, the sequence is TGTGCCAGCAGCCCTCATCTCGGTCTTAGCACCGGGGAGCTGTTTTTT. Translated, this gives CASSPHLGLSTGELFF.